This TCR beta chain was retrieved from a study of patients and donors after allogeneic stem cell transplantation. TCRdb independently ran MiXCR on the RT-PCR reads; one entry per CDR3 protein. This table has about a million distinct CDR3 sequences, under 20% appearing once. This clonotype was seen a handful of times. Germline V gene data show CDR1 as SGHRS and CDR2 as YFSETQ. With 2 bases clipped from V and 3 bases from J, the junction kept 14 bases outside the gene matches. This CDR3 is built from 19 residues. This chain links TRBV5-1 with TRBJ2-2; 9 nucleotides line up with TRBD1. Sequencing was carried out using blood, either unsorted or a sorted T cell fraction (not recorded which). The receptor comes from a human donor who was either an allogeneic HSCT recipient or a stem cell or donor lymphocyte infusion donor (not recorded which). It is not recorded whose cells these are; they may come from a transplant donor. CDR3 coding DNA: TGCGCCAGCAGCTTTCCTCCGGGACAGGGTAGTTTTGACACCGGGGAGCTGTTTTTT. It specifies CASSFPPGQGSFDTGELFF.